The rows below give T cell receptor beta chains drawn from one sample of a study of cytomegalovirus exposure and HLA in healthy donors. TCRdb's table, derived via immunoSEQ multiplex PCR, lists solely in-frame clones and lacks some. This table holds approximately 80,000 clones, roughly 72% found once. The sequencing sample was made of PBMCs. Receptors originate from a man aged 25-45 years in good health and CMV-seropositive. CDR3s include the opening cysteine and the closing phenylalanine or tryptophan. Each record gives: clone size, V gene, D gene, J gene, CDR3 protein, CDR3 DNA. D genes are given only for firm matches. Clone size appears in some rows only: once, few, many, or a class for an expanded clone.

size: NA; V: TRBV7-3; D: NA; J: TRBJ2-7; CDR3: CASSANGGTYEQYF; DNA: TGTGCCAGCAGCGCCAACGGAGGGACCTACGAGCAGTACTTC
size: once; V: TRBV6-1; D: NA; J: TRBJ1-5; CDR3: CASSVEQGQPQHF; DNA: TGTGCCAGCAGTGTGGAACAGGGACAGCCCCAGCATTTT
size: once; V: TRBV18; D: TRBD1; J: TRBJ1-5; CDR3: CASSQGQSNQPQHF; DNA: TGTGCCAGCTCGCAGGGACAGAGCAATCAGCCCCAGCATTTT
size: few; V: TRBV19; D: NA; J: TRBJ1-5; CDR3: CASSTYRDQPQHF; DNA: TGTGCCAGTAGTACCTACAGGGATCAGCCCCAGCATTTT
size: few; V: TRBV4-2; D: TRBD1; J: TRBJ2-5; CDR3: CASSLRFLDREQETQYF; DNA: TGTGCCAGCAGCTTACGCTTCCTGGACAGGGAGCAAGAGACCCAGTACTTC
size: NA; V: TRBV9; D: NA; J: TRBJ2-2; CDR3: CASSVDGLSGELFF; DNA: TGTGCCAGCAGCGTAGATGGGCTCTCCGGGGAGCTGTTTTTT
size: NA; V: TRBV7-2; D: NA; J: TRBJ1-1; CDR3: CASSLVSGMNTEAFF; DNA: TGTGCCAGCAGCTTAGTGTCCGGGATGAACACTGAAGCTTTCTTT
size: NA; V: TRBV10-3; D: TRBD2; J: TRBJ2-4; CDR3: CATGGSDMGIQYF; DNA: TGTGCCACCGGGGGGTCCGATATGGGCATTCAGTACTTC
size: once; V: TRBV7-3; D: TRBD2; J: TRBJ2-1; CDR3: CASSYGTSGRAVEQFF; DNA: TGTGCCAGCAGCTATGGGACTAGCGGGAGGGCGGTTGAGCAGTTCTTC
size: NA; V: TRBV29-1; D: NA; J: TRBJ2-1; CDR3: CSVGASPSLYNEQFF; DNA: TGCAGCGTAGGGGCCAGCCCGAGCCTCTACAATGAGCAGTTCTTC
size: NA; V: TRBV7-2; D: TRBD2; J: TRBJ2-7; CDR3: CASSLSPGGNYEQYF; DNA: TGTGCCAGCAGCTTATCCCCGGGAGGAAATTACGAGCAGTACTTC
size: NA; V: TRBV28; D: TRBD2; J: TRBJ2-7; CDR3: CASSFPTSGSYEQYF; DNA: TGTGCCAGCAGTTTCCCGACTAGCGGGAGTTACGAGCAGTACTTC
size: NA; V: TRBV30; D: TRBD1; J: TRBJ1-6; CDR3: CAWSPDRANSPLHF; DNA: TGTGCCTGGAGTCCTGACAGGGCCAATTCACCCCTCCACTTT
size: NA; V: TRBV19; D: NA; J: TRBJ2-3; CDR3: CASSRGGEDTQYF; DNA: TGTGCCAGTAGCCGTGGCGGGGAAGATACGCAGTATTTT
size: NA; V: TRBV7-7; D: TRBD2; J: TRBJ2-1; CDR3: CASSLLVTSGNEQFF; DNA: TGTGCCAGCAGCTTACTGGTGACTAGCGGCAATGAGCAGTTCTTC
size: NA; V: TRBV5-4; D: NA; J: TRBJ1-2; CDR3: CASRGTPTYGYTF; DNA: TGTGCCAGCAGAGGGACACCTACTTATGGCTACACCTTC
size: NA; V: TRBV7-2; D: TRBD1; J: TRBJ1-5; CDR3: CASSLGGNNQPQHF; DNA: TGTGCCAGCAGCCTAGGGGGCAACAATCAGCCCCAGCATTTT
size: NA; V: TRBV6-5; D: TRBD1; J: TRBJ2-7; CDR3: CASSYSQGGFGKQYF; DNA: TGTGCCAGCAGTTACTCCCAAGGGGGCTTCGGCAAGCAGTACTTC
size: NA; V: TRBV6-1; D: TRBD1; J: TRBJ1-1; CDR3: CASSEVVWIEDRGTEAFF; DNA: TGTGCCAGCAGTGAAGTCGTATGGATCGAGGACAGGGGCACTGAAGCTTTCTTT
size: NA; V: TRBV4-2; D: TRBD1; J: TRBJ1-3; CDR3: CASSLQTGRSGNTIYF; DNA: TGTGCCAGCAGCCTACAGACAGGGCGCTCTGGAAACACCATATATTTT
size: once; V: TRBV6-1; D: NA; J: TRBJ1-1; CDR3: CASSEIGTFAEAFF; DNA: TGTGCCAGCAGTGAAATAGGGACTTTTGCTGAAGCTTTCTTT
size: NA; V: TRBV7-9; D: TRBD1; J: TRBJ1-2; CDR3: CASSLSGQILYGYTF; DNA: TGTGCCAGCAGCTTATCGGGACAGATCCTCTATGGCTACACCTTC
size: NA; V: TRBV7-2; D: TRBD2; J: TRBJ2-7; CDR3: CASSLIGGGPTPREQYF; DNA: TGTGCCAGCAGCTTAATTGGGGGAGGGCCCACCCCAAGGGAGCAGTACTTC
size: NA; V: TRBV30; D: NA; J: TRBJ1-1; CDR3: CASENMNTEAFF; DNA: TGTGCCTCCGAGAATATGAACACTGAAGCTTTCTTT
size: few; V: TRBV7-9; D: NA; J: TRBJ1-1; CDR3: CASSPSVGRKENTEAFF; DNA: TGTGCCAGCAGCCCCTCCGTGGGGCGTAAGGAAAACACTGAAGCTTTCTTT
size: once; V: TRBV5-1; D: TRBD1; J: TRBJ1-6; CDR3: CASSLGGTDLVDSPLHF; DNA: TGCGCCAGCAGCCTCGGAGGGACAGATTTGGTGGATTCACCCCTCCACTTT
size: NA; V: TRBV2; D: NA; J: TRBJ2-7; CDR3: CASSQELDSYEQYF; DNA: TGTGCCAGCAGTCAGGAGTTGGACAGCTACGAGCAGTACTTC